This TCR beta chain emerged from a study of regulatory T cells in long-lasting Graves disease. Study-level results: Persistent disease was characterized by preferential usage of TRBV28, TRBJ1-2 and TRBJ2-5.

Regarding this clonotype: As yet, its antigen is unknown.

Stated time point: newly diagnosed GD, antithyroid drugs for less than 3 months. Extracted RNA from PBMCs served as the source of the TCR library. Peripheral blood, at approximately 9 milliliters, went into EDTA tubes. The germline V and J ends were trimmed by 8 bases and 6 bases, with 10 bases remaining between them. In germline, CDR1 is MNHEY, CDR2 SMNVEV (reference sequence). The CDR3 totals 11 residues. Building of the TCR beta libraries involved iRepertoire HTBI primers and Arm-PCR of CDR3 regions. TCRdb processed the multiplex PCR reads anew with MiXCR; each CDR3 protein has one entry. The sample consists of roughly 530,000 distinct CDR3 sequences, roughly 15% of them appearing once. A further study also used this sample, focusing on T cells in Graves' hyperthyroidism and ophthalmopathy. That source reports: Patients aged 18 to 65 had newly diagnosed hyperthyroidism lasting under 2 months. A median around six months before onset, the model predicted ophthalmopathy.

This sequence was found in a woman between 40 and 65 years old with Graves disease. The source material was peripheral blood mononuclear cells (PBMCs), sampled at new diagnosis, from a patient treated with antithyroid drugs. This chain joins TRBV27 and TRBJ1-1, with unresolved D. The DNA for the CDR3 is TGTGCCAGCTCCGGATTTGCTGAAGCTTTCTTT. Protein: CASSGFAEAFF.